These T cell receptor beta chains were read from a single sample in a study of vaccination effects on CD4 cells after COVID-19. Sequenced by immunoSEQ multiplex PCR; TCRdb stores in-frame clones only, minus some. The profile shows over 10,000 clones, just under 75% of them singletons. These receptors are not linked to any known antigen. The material was CD4+ T cells from PBMCs cultured with HCoV-NL63 spike peptides, obtained after COVID-19 vaccination. The receptors stem from a human donor who had a prior SARS-CoV-2 infection. The conserved cysteine and the conserved F or W are not part of the CDR3 here. Each record gives: J gene, V gene, CDR3 protein.

TRBJ2-5 | TRBV2 | ASSYLLAEETQY
TRBJ1-2 | TRBV4-3 | ASSQTGGADGYT
TRBJ2-3 | TRBV5-4 | ASSEEPDGTSGGNTDTQY
TRBJ1-5 | TRBV7-8 | ASSPQVFDQPQH
TRBJ1-3 | TRBV19 | ASSSRQGVSGNTIY
TRBJ2-1 | TRBV10-3 | AIRPGLVTAEQF
TRBJ2-7 | TRBV5-1 | ASSFRDRGTHEQY
TRBJ2-2 | TRBV4-1 | ASSYGDFRGELF
TRBJ2-2 | TRBV7-6 | ASSPSSYLNTGELF
TRBJ2-5 | TRBV10-3 | AISDFSGAKETQY
TRBJ1-2 | TRBV7-2 | ASSLGLQFGGYT
TRBJ2-2 | TRBV2 | ASSPDRVTTGELF
TRBJ2-7 | TRBV3-1/TRBV3-2 | ASSQVAWGSMYEQY
TRBJ2-3 | TRBV7-2 | ASSLPRADTQY
TRBJ2-2 | TRBV6-2/TRBV6-3 | ASSYLAGGNAGELF
TRBJ1-5 | TRBV5-1 | ASSLTGLSNQPQH
TRBJ2-1 | TRBV11-2 | ASSLLISWDGHNEQF
TRBJ1-2 | TRBV7-9 | ASSLAPGNYGYT
TRBJ2-1 | TRBV12-3/TRBV12-4 | ASSVRDEQF
TRBJ1-1 | TRBV16 | ASINNFGRSEAF
TRBJ1-6 | TRBV9 | ASSLRQGVSPLH
TRBJ2-1 | TRBV2 | ASSYVQGRDAEQF
TRBJ2-1 | TRBV18 | ASSPLAGVSNEQF
TRBJ2-7 | TRBV6-2/TRBV6-3 | ASSHSGGAGSYEQY
TRBJ1-5 | TRBV6-1 | ASSEVAGSNQPQH
TRBJ2-1 | TRBV4-3 | ASSQDVTSGSSYNEQF
TRBJ2-7 | TRBV19 | ASSFNRRNEQY
TRBJ2-5 | TRBV5-1 | ASSLGFVGGATETQY
TRBJ2-7 | TRBV10-3 | AISESVVTAYEQY
TRBJ2-1 | TRBV3-1/TRBV3-2 | ASSQRGGWEQF